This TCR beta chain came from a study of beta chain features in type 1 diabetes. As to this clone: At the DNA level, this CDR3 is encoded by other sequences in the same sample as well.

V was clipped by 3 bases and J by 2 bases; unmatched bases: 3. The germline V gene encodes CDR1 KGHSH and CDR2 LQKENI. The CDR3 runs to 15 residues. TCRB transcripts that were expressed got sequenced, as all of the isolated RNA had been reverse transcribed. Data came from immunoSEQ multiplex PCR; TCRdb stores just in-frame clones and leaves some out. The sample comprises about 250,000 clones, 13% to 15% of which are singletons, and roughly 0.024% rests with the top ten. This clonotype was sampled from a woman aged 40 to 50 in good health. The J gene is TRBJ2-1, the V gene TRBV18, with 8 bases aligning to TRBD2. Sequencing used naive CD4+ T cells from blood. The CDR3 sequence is CASSPSGGAYNEQFF. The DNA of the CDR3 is TGTGCCAGCTCACCCAGCGGGGGAGCCTACAATGAGCAGTTCTTC.